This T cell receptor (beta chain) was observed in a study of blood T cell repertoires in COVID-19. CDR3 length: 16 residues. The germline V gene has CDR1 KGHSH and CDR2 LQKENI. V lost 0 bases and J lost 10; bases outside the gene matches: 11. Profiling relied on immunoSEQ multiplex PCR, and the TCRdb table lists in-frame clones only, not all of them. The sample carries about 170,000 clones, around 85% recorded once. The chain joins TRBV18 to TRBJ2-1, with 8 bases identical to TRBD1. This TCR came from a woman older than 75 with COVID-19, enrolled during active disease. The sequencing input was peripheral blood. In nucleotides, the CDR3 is TGTGCCAGCTCACCACCGTCTGGGGACAGGTTGTGGGAGCAGTTCTTC. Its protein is CASSPPSGDRLWEQFF.